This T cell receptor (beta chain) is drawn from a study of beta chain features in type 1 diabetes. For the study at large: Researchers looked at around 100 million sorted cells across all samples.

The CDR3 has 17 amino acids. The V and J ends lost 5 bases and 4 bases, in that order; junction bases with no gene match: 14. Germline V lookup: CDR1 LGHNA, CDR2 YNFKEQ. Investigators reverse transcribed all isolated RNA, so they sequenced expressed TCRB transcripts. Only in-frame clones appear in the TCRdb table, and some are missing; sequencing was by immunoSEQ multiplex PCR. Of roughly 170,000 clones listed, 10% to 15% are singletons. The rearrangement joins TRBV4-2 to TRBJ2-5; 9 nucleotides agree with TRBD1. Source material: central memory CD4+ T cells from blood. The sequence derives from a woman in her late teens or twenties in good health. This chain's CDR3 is CASSLAIPGQGRETQYF. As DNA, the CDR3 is TGTGCCAGCAGCTTAGCGATTCCGGGACAGGGTCGAGAGACCCAGTACTTC.